The 2 T cell receptor beta chains presented below share a single source sample, sequenced in a study of blood T cells in healthy people across ages. Alongside a J-beta primer mix, a sample-barcoded 5' primer served in a second PCR lasting roughly 7 to 11 cycles. A single record per CDR3 protein comes from TCRdb applying MiXCR to the 5' RACE reads. The sample holds roughly 1,500,000 distinct CDR3 sequences; about 40% are singletons and the top ten take 6.5% to 10%. The sequencing sample was made of blood. These receptors all come from a young woman in good health.

This CDR3 is CSVEVLAGNYEQYF. Written as DNA, the CDR3 is TGCAGCGTTGAGGTTCTTGCAGGGAACTACGAGCAGTACTTC. This chain joins TRBV29-1 and TRBJ2-5, with a possible D match to TRBD1 (5 bases). The J call may be wrong; the DNA end is better matched by TRBJ2-7. This CDR3 is built from 14 residues. Looked up from germline, CDR1 is SQVTM and CDR2 is ANQGSEA.

This clonotype was recorded at least ten times. The rearrangement joins TRBV7-9 to TRBJ2-1; D is unclear. V lost 5 bases and J lost 11, with 16 bases in between. Per the germline V gene, CDR1 is SEHNR and CDR2 is FQNEAQ (reference sequence). This CDR3 is built from 13 residues. CDR3 DNA: TGTGCCAGCAGCGCCACGTCGGCGGATAAGCAGTTCTTC. As protein: CASSATSADKQFF.